Listed below are T cell receptor beta chains from one sample, sequenced in a study of blood T cells in healthy people across ages. TCRdb processed the 5' RACE reads anew with MiXCR; each CDR3 protein has one entry. The sample contains about 1.1 million distinct CDR3 sequences, under 40% of which appear only once. Input material: blood. The receptors come from a man between 18 and 29 years old in good health. CDR3s include the opening cysteine and the closing phenylalanine or tryptophan. D genes are given only for firm matches. The size of a clone is reported for some rows only, either as once, few or many, or as a class for expanded clones.

j_gene: TRBJ1-5; abundance: NA; d_gene: TRBD1; v_gene: TRBV7-9; CDR3aa: CASSLTGDRNQPQHF; CDR3nt: TGTGCCAGCAGCTTAACAGGGGACAGGAATCAGCCCCAGCATTTT
j_gene: TRBJ1-5; abundance: NA; d_gene: NA; v_gene: TRBV20-1; CDR3aa: CSARDPGGQPQHF; CDR3nt: TGCAGTGCTAGAGATCCGGGGGGTCAGCCCCAGCATTTT
j_gene: TRBJ2-3; abundance: few; d_gene: TRBD2; v_gene: TRBV7-9; CDR3aa: CASSHSGTSWDTQYF; CDR3nt: TGTGCCAGCAGCCATTCCGGGACTAGCTGGGATACGCAGTATTTT
j_gene: TRBJ2-3; abundance: NA; d_gene: NA; v_gene: TRBV7-2; CDR3aa: CASSGPGLHTDTQYF; CDR3nt: TGTGCCAGCAGCGGACCGGGACTCCACACAGATACGCAGTATTTT
j_gene: TRBJ1-1; abundance: NA; d_gene: TRBD1; v_gene: TRBV28; CDR3aa: CASSSTGDNTEAFF; CDR3nt: TGTGCCAGCAGTTCCACAGGGGATAACACTGAAGCTTTCTTT
j_gene: TRBJ1-2; abundance: NA; d_gene: NA; v_gene: TRBV3-1; CDR3aa: CASSPQVSGGYTF; CDR3nt: TGTGCCAGCAGCCCCCAGGTTTCTGGTGGCTACACCTTC
j_gene: TRBJ1-2; abundance: NA; d_gene: TRBD1; v_gene: TRBV13; CDR3aa: CASSSLQGGPNYGYTF; CDR3nt: TGTGCCAGCAGCTCACTACAGGGGGGACCTAACTATGGCTACACCTTC
j_gene: TRBJ2-5; abundance: NA; d_gene: TRBD2; v_gene: TRBV28; CDR3aa: CASSLFVRLAGFSETQYF; CDR3nt: TGTGCCAGCAGTTTATTCGTTAGACTAGCGGGATTTAGTGAGACCCAGTACTTC
j_gene: TRBJ2-3; abundance: NA; d_gene: NA; v_gene: TRBV11-2; CDR3aa: CASSGVVEGTDTRYF; CDR3nt: TGTGCCAGCAGCGGGGTAGTGGAGGGCACAGATACGCGGTATTTT
j_gene: TRBJ2-3; abundance: few; d_gene: TRBD2; v_gene: TRBV20-1; CDR3aa: CSTLVASGGGDTQYF; CDR3nt: TGCAGTACTCTGGTGGCTAGCGGGGGCGGAGATACGCAGTATTTT
j_gene: TRBJ2-1; abundance: NA; d_gene: TRBD1; v_gene: TRBV12-3/TRBV12-4; CDR3aa: CASSERDRESNPFNEQFF; CDR3nt: TGTGCCAGCAGTGAACGGGACAGGGAAAGTAACCCCTTCAATGAGCAGTTCTTC
j_gene: TRBJ2-1; abundance: few; d_gene: TRBD2; v_gene: TRBV6-2/TRBV6-3; CDR3aa: CASRPSGTSLYNEQFF; CDR3nt: TGTGCCAGCAGGCCGTCCGGGACTAGCTTATACAATGAGCAGTTCTTC
j_gene: TRBJ2-3; abundance: few; d_gene: TRBD1; v_gene: TRBV4-2; CDR3aa: CASSQDPPGGTMSTDTQYF; CDR3nt: TGTGCCAGCAGCCAAGATCCCCCAGGGGGTACGATGAGCACAGATACGCAGTATTTT
j_gene: TRBJ1-2; abundance: NA; d_gene: TRBD1; v_gene: TRBV5-5; CDR3aa: CASSSYRGEDYGYTF; CDR3nt: TGTGCCAGCAGCTCCTACAGGGGGGAAGACTATGGCTACACCTTC
j_gene: TRBJ1-6; abundance: NA; d_gene: NA; v_gene: TRBV6-6; CDR3aa: CASSYSDILHF; CDR3nt: TGTGCCAGCAGTTACTCGGATATCCTCCACTTT
j_gene: TRBJ2-1; abundance: NA; d_gene: NA; v_gene: TRBV18; CDR3aa: CASSPGSRQQVNEQFF; CDR3nt: TGTGCCAGCTCACCGGGTTCTCGGCAGCAGGTTAATGAGCAGTTCTTC
j_gene: TRBJ2-6; abundance: many; d_gene: NA; v_gene: TRBV20-1; CDR3aa: CSARGSGANVLTF; CDR3nt: TGCAGTGCTAGAGGCTCTGGGGCCAACGTCCTGACTTTC
j_gene: TRBJ2-1; abundance: few; d_gene: TRBD2; v_gene: TRBV6-2/TRBV6-3; CDR3aa: CASSSKRGATDNEQFF; CDR3nt: TGTGCCAGCAGTTCGAAGCGGGGGGCAACTGACAATGAGCAGTTCTTC
j_gene: TRBJ1-1; abundance: NA; d_gene: NA; v_gene: TRBV7-8; CDR3aa: CASSLEAGIGTEAFF; CDR3nt: TGTGCCAGCAGCTTAGAAGCAGGTATCGGCACTGAAGCTTTCTTT
j_gene: TRBJ2-7; abundance: NA; d_gene: NA; v_gene: TRBV29-1; CDR3aa: CSADVRGGEEQYF; CDR3nt: TGCAGCGCTGATGTCCGGGGAGGCGAAGAGCAGTACTTC
j_gene: TRBJ2-5; abundance: NA; d_gene: NA; v_gene: TRBV3-1; CDR3aa: CASRRAPSQETQYF; CDR3nt: TGTGCCAGCAGGCGGGCACCATCCCAAGAGACCCAGTACTTC
j_gene: TRBJ2-7; abundance: NA; d_gene: TRBD2; v_gene: TRBV27; CDR3aa: CASSLYQRGEYYEQYF; CDR3nt: TGTGCCAGCAGTTTATACCAGCGGGGGGAATACTACGAGCAGTACTTC
j_gene: TRBJ1-1; abundance: few; d_gene: NA; v_gene: TRBV27; CDR3aa: CASSSGRDPRLGTEAFF; CDR3nt: TGTGCCAGCAGTTCCGGACGGGACCCCCGCCTCGGCACTGAAGCTTTCTTT
j_gene: TRBJ1-4; abundance: NA; d_gene: NA; v_gene: TRBV7-9; CDR3aa: CASSPGQSPREKLFF; CDR3nt: TGTGCCAGCAGCCCAGGACAGTCTCCGCGGGAAAAACTGTTTTTT
j_gene: TRBJ1-1; abundance: NA; d_gene: NA; v_gene: TRBV12-3/TRBV12-4; CDR3aa: CASSFDRTDTEAFF; CDR3nt: TGTGCCAGCAGTTTCGACAGGACCGACACTGAAGCTTTCTTT
j_gene: TRBJ2-5; abundance: NA; d_gene: NA; v_gene: TRBV20-1; CDR3aa: CSASWGKETQYF; CDR3nt: TGCAGTGCTAGCTGGGGTAAAGAGACCCAGTACTTC
j_gene: TRBJ1-1; abundance: NA; d_gene: NA; v_gene: TRBV6-6; CDR3aa: CASSPIAGDDTEAFF; CDR3nt: TGTGCCAGCAGTCCGATCGCAGGTGATGACACTGAAGCTTTCTTT
j_gene: TRBJ1-2; abundance: NA; d_gene: NA; v_gene: TRBV6-2/TRBV6-3; CDR3aa: CASSYQYADYGYTF; CDR3nt: TGTGCCAGCAGTTACCAGTATGCGGACTATGGCTACACCTTC
j_gene: TRBJ1-2; abundance: NA; d_gene: NA; v_gene: TRBV27; CDR3aa: CASSLGPLMGTTNYGYTF; CDR3nt: TGTGCCAGCAGTTTAGGCCCTCTCATGGGCACAACTAACTATGGCTACACCTTC
j_gene: TRBJ1-2; abundance: NA; d_gene: NA; v_gene: TRBV4-2; CDR3aa: CASSQEQHTPANYGYTF; CDR3nt: TGTGCCAGCAGCCAAGAGCAGCATACTCCGGCTAACTATGGCTACACCTTC
j_gene: TRBJ2-1; abundance: few; d_gene: NA; v_gene: TRBV2; CDR3aa: CASSSGRDNEQFF; CDR3nt: TGTGCCAGCAGTTCAGGGCGGGACAATGAGCAGTTCTTC
j_gene: TRBJ1-5; abundance: NA; d_gene: NA; v_gene: TRBV7-9; CDR3aa: CASSLGPRFDSNQPQHF; CDR3nt: TGTGCCAGCAGCTTAGGCCCCCGTTTTGATAGCAATCAGCCCCAGCATTTT
j_gene: TRBJ2-3; abundance: NA; d_gene: TRBD1; v_gene: TRBV10-1; CDR3aa: CASSSPGTGGGADTQYF; CDR3nt: TGCGCCAGCAGTAGTCCCGGGACAGGGGGGGGGGCAGATACGCAGTATTTT
j_gene: TRBJ2-3; abundance: few; d_gene: NA; v_gene: TRBV4-3; CDR3aa: CASSQEQAARETQYF; CDR3nt: TGCGCCAGCAGCCAAGAGCAGGCGGCACGAGAGACGCAGTATTTT
j_gene: TRBJ1-1; abundance: NA; d_gene: NA; v_gene: TRBV7-2; CDR3aa: CASSSQRAEAFF; CDR3nt: TGTGCCAGCAGCTCCCAGCGGGCTGAAGCTTTCTTT
j_gene: TRBJ1-1; abundance: once; d_gene: NA; v_gene: TRBV7-8; CDR3aa: CASSLIRDNTEAFF; CDR3nt: TGTGCCAGCAGCTTAATAAGGGACAACACTGAAGCTTTCTTT
j_gene: TRBJ1-6; abundance: NA; d_gene: NA; v_gene: TRBV9; CDR3aa: CASSVGTSSYNSPLHF; CDR3nt: TGTGCCAGCAGCGTAGGAACGAGCTCCTATAATTCACCCCTCCACTTT
j_gene: TRBJ2-1; abundance: NA; d_gene: NA; v_gene: TRBV6-2/TRBV6-3; CDR3aa: CASSYSLLEQFF; CDR3nt: TGTGCCAGCAGTTACTCACTCTTGGAGCAGTTCTTC
j_gene: TRBJ2-2; abundance: few; d_gene: TRBD1; v_gene: TRBV2; CDR3aa: CASKDRGNTGELFF; CDR3nt: TGTGCCAGCAAGGACAGGGGGAACACCGGGGAGCTGTTTTTT
j_gene: TRBJ1-1; abundance: NA; d_gene: NA; v_gene: TRBV7-3; CDR3aa: CASSLAHSEFGTEAFF; CDR3nt: TGTGCCAGCAGCTTAGCGCACAGCGAGTTCGGGACTGAAGCTTTCTTT
j_gene: TRBJ2-2; abundance: NA; d_gene: TRBD2; v_gene: TRBV20-1; CDR3aa: CGAFRGGPNTGELFF; CDR3nt: TGCGGTGCTTTTCGGGGGGGACCTAACACCGGGGAGCTGTTTTTT